Each of the 15 T cell receptor beta chains below was sequenced from the same sample in a study of blood T cell repertoires in COVID-19. Assay: immunoSEQ multiplex PCR; the TCRdb copy retains only in-frame clones and omits some. The repertoire consists of 150,000 to 200,000 clones, with approximately 91% occurring once and the leading ten covering roughly 2.3%. Input material: peripheral blood. Receptors originate from a man between 18 and 35 years old with acute or convalescent COVID-19.

J is TRBJ1-4 and V is TRBV5-5, with 7 bases that match TRBD1. Trimming cost V 4 bases and J 4 bases; bases outside gene matches: 7. In germline, CDR1 is SGHKS, CDR2 YYEKEE (reference sequence). The CDR3 extends over 15 amino acids. CDR3 nucleotide sequence: TGTGCCAGCAGCCGCACCGGGACAGTTAATGAAAAACTGTTTTTT. This gives the protein CASSRTGTVNEKLFF.

This clone was seen once. The chain links TRBV19 to TRBJ2-1; D is ambiguous. This CDR3 has 13 residues. Germline loops: CDR1 LNHDA, CDR2 SQIVND (reference sequence). V lost 3 bases to trimming and J lost 4 bases, with 7 bases between them. The CDR3 protein is CASSIALYNEQFF. The CDR3 bases are TGTGCCAGTAGTATCGCGCTATACAATGAGCAGTTCTTC. The variable domain in full, with the rest retrieved from reference TRBV19 and TRBJ2-1, is DGGITQSPKYLFRKEGQNVTLSCEQNLNHDAMYWYRQDPGQGLRLIYYSQIVNDFQKGDIAEGYSVSREKKESFPLTVTSAQKNPTAFYLCASSIALYNEQFFGPGTRLTVL.

The CDR3 loop is CSARAEKLFF. In DNA, the CDR3 is TGCAGTGCTAGAGCGGAAAAACTGTTTTTT. The rearrangement links TRBV20-1 to TRBJ1-4, with D hard to call. The germline CDR1 and CDR2 sequences are DFQATT and SNEGSKA (reference sequence). CDR3 length: 10 residues. Trimming removed 1 base at V and 8 bases at J, with 2 bases between.

In its sample, this clone was seen once. This sequence joins TRBV27 and TRBJ2-3; 13 nucleotides line up with TRBD2. The CDR3 has 17 amino acids. Trimming at V came to 4 bases and at J to 5 bases, leaving 9 bases not matched to a gene. Germline V gene lookup returns CDR1 MNHEY and CDR2 SMNVEV (reference sequence). The CDR3 DNA reads TGTGCCAGCAGTTGGGGACTAGCGGGACTAGCGGTAGATACGCAGTATTTT. Its protein is CASSWGLAGLAVDTQYF.

This chain connects TRBV9 to TRBJ2-6; 10 nucleotides align to TRBD1. The CDR3 extends over 17 amino acids. V dropped 8 bases and J dropped 1; count of bases not matched to a gene: 9. Germline V gives CDR1 SGDLS, CDR2 YYNGEE. CDR3 sequence: CASRFGTGDSGANVLTF. For the CDR3, the DNA is TGTGCCAGTCGCTTCGGGACAGGGGATTCTGGGGCCAACGTCCTGACTTTC.

This chain joins TRBV15 and TRBJ1-2; possibly TRBD1 for D (5 bases). This CDR3 has 15 amino acids. The V end lost 5 bases, the J end lost 1 base, and 14 bases lay between the germline ends. The germline V gene has CDR1 LNHNV and CDR2 YYDKDF (reference sequence). CDR3 nucleotides: TGTGCCACCAGCGGACGACAGAGTCATAACTATGGCTACACCTTC. Translated: CATSGRQSHNYGYTF.

The chain employs TRBV18 and TRBJ1-1; 10 bases match TRBD1. In germline, CDR1 is KGHSH, CDR2 LQKENI. This CDR3 spans 17 amino acids. With V trimmed by 1 base and J by 0 bases, 5 bases remained unmatched. In DNA form, the CDR3 reads TGTGCCAGCTCACCACGGGACAGGGGCCCTTTGAACACTGAAGCTTTCTTT. This codes for CASSPRDRGPLNTEAFF. Full variable domain (missing parts from reference TRBV18 and TRBJ1-1): NAGVMQNPRHLVRRRGQEARLRCSPMKGHSHVYWYRQLPEEGLKFMVYLQKENIIDESGMPKERFSAEFPKEGPSILRIQQVVRGDSAAYFCASSPRDRGPLNTEAFFGQGTRLTVV.

The V call is TRBV6-5, the J call TRBJ1-1; 8 nucleotides agree with TRBD1. Germline values: CDR1 MNHEY, CDR2 SVGAGI. The CDR3 contains 14 residues. V lost 5 bases, J lost 5 bases, and 7 bases stayed unmatched. The CDR3 here is CASSQQGVGTEAFF. The CDR3 region has the DNA TGTGCCAGCAGTCAACAGGGGGTTGGGACTGAAGCTTTCTTT.

The CDR3 nucleotides read TGCAGCGCGTCTATTAGGAGCTCCTACGAGCAGTACTTC. As protein: CSASIRSSYEQYF. The rearrangement uses TRBV29-1 and TRBJ2-7; the D is unclear. CDR3 length: 13 amino acids. Germline CDR1 SQVTM, CDR2 ANQGSEA. The V end lost 7 bases, the J end lost 0 bases, and 13 bases lay between the germline ends.

The chain is built from TRBV25-1 and TRBJ2-7, with 11 nucleotides matching TRBD1. The length of the CDR3 is 15 residues. From germline, CDR1 is MGHDK and CDR2 SYGVNS. After removal of 4 bases from V and 1 base from J, the junction contained 3 bases not matched to a gene. CDR3 nucleotides: TGTGCCAGCAGTGCCGGGACAGGGGGGTCCTACGAGCAGTACTTC. Its translation is CASSAGTGGSYEQYF.

The CDR3 here is CASSLNQGTAGPKAFF. DNA of the CDR3: TGTGCCAGCTCACTTAACCAGGGTACCGCCGGACCCAAAGCTTTCTTT. The chain employs TRBV18 and TRBJ1-1, with D possibly being TRBD1 (5 bases). Germline values: CDR1 KGHSH, CDR2 LQKENI. This CDR3 comprises 16 residues. Trimming pared 4 bases from V and 9 bases from J, leaving 24 bases between.

The chain links TRBV30 to TRBJ1-6, with 10 bases aligning to TRBD1. This CDR3 is built from 16 residues. J lost 3 bases, V lost 2 bases, and 4 bases had no gene match. The V gene's germline CDR1 is GTSNPN and CDR2 SVGIG (reference sequence). The CDR3 sequence: CAWSSGQGSYNSPLHF. In DNA, the CDR3 is TGTGCCTGGAGTTCGGGACAGGGGAGCTATAATTCACCCCTCCACTTT. Full variable domain (missing parts from reference TRBV30 and TRBJ1-6): SQTIHQWPATLVQPVGSPLSLECTVEGTSNPNLYWYRQAAGRGLQLLFYSVGIGQISSEVPQNLSASRPQDRQFILSSKKLLLSDSGFYLCAWSSGQGSYNSPLHFGNGTRLTVT.

This clone has only a few counts. This rearrangement joins TRBV20-1 to TRBJ1-4; 7 nucleotides agree with TRBD1. V lost 3 bases, J lost 4 bases, and 11 bases stayed unmatched. This CDR3 contains 16 residues. From germline, CDR1 is DFQATT and CDR2 SNEGSKA (reference sequence). This chain's CDR3 is CSASPKGGQDNEKLFF. CDR3 nucleotides: TGCAGTGCTAGTCCCAAGGGTGGACAGGATAATGAAAAACTGTTTTTT.

The chain is built from TRBV27 and TRBJ2-1; D is perhaps TRBD2 (6 bases). Germline CDR1 MNHEY, CDR2 SMNVEV (reference sequence). The germline V and J ends were trimmed by 3 bases and 6 bases, with 15 bases remaining between them. The length of the CDR3 is 15 residues. The CDR3 DNA follows: TGTGCCAGCAGTTTCTTCCTAGCGTCCCCCAATGAGCAGTTCTTC. It codes for CASSFFLASPNEQFF.

The chain is built from TRBV27 and TRBJ2-3; 11 nucleotides align to TRBD2. The germline V gene has CDR1 MNHEY and CDR2 SMNVEV (reference sequence). Trimming took 1 base from V and 2 from J; bases not matched to a gene: 5. The CDR3 sequence is 17 residues long. This chain's CDR3 is CASSLFRLAGPTDTQYF. CDR3 in DNA: TGTGCCAGCAGTTTATTTAGACTAGCGGGGCCCACAGATACGCAGTATTTT.